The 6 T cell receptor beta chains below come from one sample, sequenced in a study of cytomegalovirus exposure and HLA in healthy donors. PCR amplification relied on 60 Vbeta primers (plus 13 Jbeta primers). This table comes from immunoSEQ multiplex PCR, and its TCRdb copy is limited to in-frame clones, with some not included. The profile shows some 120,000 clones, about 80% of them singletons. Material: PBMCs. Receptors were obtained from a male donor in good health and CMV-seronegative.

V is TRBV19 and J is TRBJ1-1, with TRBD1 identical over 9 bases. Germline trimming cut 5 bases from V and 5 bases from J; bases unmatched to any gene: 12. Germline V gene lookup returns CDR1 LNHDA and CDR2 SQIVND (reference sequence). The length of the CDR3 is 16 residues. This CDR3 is CASSQQQGARRTEAFF. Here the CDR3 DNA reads TGTGCCAGTAGTCAGCAACAGGGGGCCAGGCGTACTGAAGCTTTCTTT.

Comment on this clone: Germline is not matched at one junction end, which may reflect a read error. In DNA, the CDR3 is TGCGCCAGCAGCTTGGCGCGTGCTGGGGCCAACGGCCTGACTTTC. Translated, it gives CASSLARAGANGLTF. This chain links TRBV5-1 with TRBJ2-6, with TRBD1 as a possible D gene (5 bases). Looked up from germline, CDR1 is SGHRS and CDR2 is YFSETQ. This CDR3 comprises 15 residues.

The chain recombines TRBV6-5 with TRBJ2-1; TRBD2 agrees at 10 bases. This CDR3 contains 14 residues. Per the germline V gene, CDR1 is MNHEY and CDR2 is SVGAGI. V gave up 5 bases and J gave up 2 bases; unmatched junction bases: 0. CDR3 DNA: TGTGCCAGCAGTAGCGGGGGGGCCTACAATGAGCAGTTCTTC. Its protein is CASSSGGAYNEQFF.

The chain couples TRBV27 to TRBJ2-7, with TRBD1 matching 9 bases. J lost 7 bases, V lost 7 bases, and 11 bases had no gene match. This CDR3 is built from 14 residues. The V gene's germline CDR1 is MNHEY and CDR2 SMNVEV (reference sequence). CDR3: CASTRTGENREQYF. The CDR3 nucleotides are TGTGCCAGCACCCGGACAGGGGAGAACAGAGAGCAGTACTTC.

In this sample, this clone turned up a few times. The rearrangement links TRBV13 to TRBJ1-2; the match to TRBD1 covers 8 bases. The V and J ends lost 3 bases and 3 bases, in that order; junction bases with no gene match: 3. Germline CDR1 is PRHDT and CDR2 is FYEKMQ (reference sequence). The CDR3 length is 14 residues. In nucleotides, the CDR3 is TGTGCCAGCAGCTTCAGGGGGCGTGACTATGGCTACACCTTC. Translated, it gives CASSFRGRDYGYTF.

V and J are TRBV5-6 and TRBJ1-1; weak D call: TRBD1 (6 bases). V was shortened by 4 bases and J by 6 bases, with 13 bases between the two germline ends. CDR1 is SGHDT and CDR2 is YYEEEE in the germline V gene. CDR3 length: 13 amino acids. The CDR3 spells CASSRITGPEAFF. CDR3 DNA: TGTGCCAGCAGCCGAATTACAGGGCCTGAAGCTTTCTTT.